The 16 T cell receptor beta chains reported below all come from one sample, sequenced in a study of T-cell memory formation after mild COVID-19. TCRdb analysed the 5' RACE reads with MiXCR anew, one entry per CDR3 protein. The table has roughly 300,000 distinct CDR3 sequences, around 13% seen once. Sequencing used PBMCs or a T cell subset sorted from them (not recorded which). These receptors were collected from a young man who had mild COVID-19 (a few samples of this study predate the infection). Cell type and time point are not known.

V gene TRBV9 combines with J gene TRBJ2-5, with 13 bases identical to TRBD2. CDR1 and CDR2 from the germline V gene are SGDLS and YYNGEE. The CDR3 totals 17 residues. J gave up 2 bases and V 3 bases, and 7 bases lay outside the gene matches. The CDR3: CASSALAGGPRQETQYF. Written as DNA, the CDR3 is TGTGCCAGCAGCGCACTAGCGGGGGGGCCTCGTCAAGAGACCCAGTACTTC.

CDR3 nucleotides: TGCGCCAGCAGCTTGTTTTCCACCCAGCAAGCTTTCTTT. This translates into CASSLFSTQQAFF. The chain recombines TRBV5-1 with TRBJ1-1; D gene ambiguous. The V end was cut by 1 base, the J end by 9 bases, with 13 bases between. Per the germline V gene, CDR1 is SGHRS and CDR2 is YFSETQ. CDR3 length equals 13 residues. The whole variable domain, remainder taken from reference TRBV5-1 and TRBJ1-1, is KAGVTQTPRYLIKTRGQQVTLSCSPISGHRSVSWYQQTPGQGLQFLFEYFSETQRNKGNFPGRFSGRQFSNSRSEMNVSTLELGDSALYLCASSLFSTQQAFFGQGTRLTVV.

There are many counts of this clonotype. This chain uses TRBV20-1 with TRBJ2-2; tentatively, D is TRBD1 (6 bases). Germline-derived CDR1 and CDR2 are DFQATT and SNEGSKA (reference sequence). V lost 1 base to trimming and J lost 4 bases, with 13 bases between them. The CDR3 totals 15 residues. The CDR3 region has the DNA TGCAGTGCTAGAGGCGTGGGCAGGGGCACCGGGGAGCTGTTTTTT. This gives the protein CSARGVGRGTGELFF.

This sequence joins TRBV29-1 and TRBJ1-1, with a possible D match to TRBD1 (6 bases). The V and J ends lost 7 bases and 8 bases respectively, with 17 bases between them. The CDR3 runs 12 residues. Germline CDR1 SQVTM, CDR2 ANQGSEA. The CDR3 is CSGSGGEMEAFF. For the CDR3, the DNA is TGCAGCGGGTCGGGGGGCGAGATGGAAGCTTTCTTT.

This clonotype came up a few times. This chain uses TRBV7-9 with TRBJ1-6, with 9 bases matching TRBD1. Losses at the gene ends were 7 bases for V and 5 bases for J; bases not matched to a gene: 6. CDR1 and CDR2 (germline): SEHNR, FQNEAQ (reference sequence). The CDR3 is made up of 15 amino acids. CDR3 nucleotide sequence: TGTGCCAGCACCCTCCGGGACAGGGATAATTCACCCCTCCACTTT. The encoded protein is CASTLRDRDNSPLHF.

This clonotype was observed a handful of times. The chain couples TRBV29-1 to TRBJ1-2, with D unclear. This CDR3 is 13 amino acids long. Germline V gene sequence: CDR1 SQVTM, CDR2 ANQGSEA. V lost 7 bases, J lost 1 base, and 13 bases lay in between. For the CDR3, the DNA is TGCAGCGCCCAACTACAGAATAACTATGGCTACACCTTC. Protein product: CSAQLQNNYGYTF.

This clonotype was seen a handful of times. The chain employs TRBV6-2 or TRBV6-3 and TRBJ1-2; D might be TRBD1 (6 bases). Trimming pared 8 bases from V and 2 bases from J, leaving 15 bases between. This CDR3 is built from 14 residues. Germline CDR1 is MNHEY and CDR2 is SVGEGT. CDR3: CASAILDRNYGYTF. The CDR3, as DNA: TGTGCCAGCGCAATCCTCGACAGGAACTATGGCTACACCTTC.

The V and J genes are TRBV7-8 and TRBJ1-4, with 7 bases fitting TRBD1. The V segment lost 4 bases and the J segment 7 bases; nucleotides outside the gene matches: 6. Germline V gene data show CDR1 as SGHVS and CDR2 as FQNEAQ. The CDR3 has 14 amino acids. CDR3 nucleotides: TGTGCCAGCAGCTCGGGACAGCGATCTGAAAAACTGTTTTTT. It yields the protein CASSSGQRSEKLFF.

This CDR3 reads CASSLTSGDLTDTQYF. CDR3 sequence (DNA): TGTGCCAGCAGCCTGACTAGCGGGGATCTCACAGATACGCAGTATTTT. The V call is TRBV7-2, the J call TRBJ2-3, with 11 bases matching TRBD2. The CDR3 runs to 16 residues. The junction had 6 bases not matched to a gene; V was cut back by 5 bases and J by 2 bases. CDR1 and CDR2 (germline): SGHTA, FQGNSA.

As for this clonotype: One base away lies a much larger clone, so this may be a sequencing read error. The V gene is TRBV7-2, the J gene TRBJ2-7; 7 bases agree with TRBD1. CDR3 length: 13 residues. Germline V gives CDR1 SGHTA, CDR2 FQGNSA. The V gene end was trimmed by 5 bases and the J gene end by 3 bases; junction bases not matched to a gene: 4. The chain's CDR3 is CASSRDSFYEQYF. CDR3 nucleotides: TGTGCCAGCAGCCGGGACAGCTTCTACGAGCAGTACTTC.

This rearrangement joins TRBV7-9 to TRBJ2-7, with 7 positions matching TRBD1. V lost 7 bases, J lost 7 bases, and 10 bases stayed unmatched. Germline V gives CDR1 SEHNR, CDR2 FQNEAQ (reference sequence). The CDR3 is 13 amino acids. CDR3 amino acids: CASNTAGGMEQYV. For the CDR3, the DNA is TGTGCCAGCAACACGGCAGGGGGAATGGAGCAGTACGTC.

V gene TRBV24-1 combines with J gene TRBJ2-1; 8 nucleotides agree with TRBD1. Germline V gene sequence: CDR1 KGHDR, CDR2 SFDVKD. Trimming removed 3 bases from V and 7 bases from J; junction bases left unmatched: 4. The length of the CDR3 is 14 residues. The CDR3 region is CATSDQGAVNEQFF. Here the CDR3 DNA reads TGTGCCACCAGTGATCAGGGGGCAGTGAATGAGCAGTTCTTC.

This clonotype was found many times. The genes are TRBV7-9 and TRBJ2-7; TRBD1 agrees at 10 bases. Losses at the gene ends were 1 base for V and 3 bases for J; bases not matched to a gene: 3. This CDR3 is built from 15 residues. CDR1 and CDR2 from the germline V gene are SEHNR and FQNEAQ (reference sequence). CDR3 sequence reads: CASSLGGTGDYEQYV. CDR3 sequence (DNA): TGTGCCAGCAGCTTAGGAGGGACAGGGGACTACGAGCAGTACGTC.

This clonotype was counted a few times. The rearrangement joins TRBV6-5 to TRBJ1-1; D call uncertain. Germline V gives CDR1 MNHEY, CDR2 SVGAGI. The CDR3 is made up of 15 amino acids. The germline V and J ends were trimmed by 0 bases and 2 bases, with 10 bases remaining between them. In nucleotides, the CDR3 is TGTGCCAGCAGTTACTCGCGGGGAACAAACACTGAAGCTTTCTTT. As protein: CASSYSRGTNTEAFF.

The rearrangement uses TRBV20-1 and TRBJ2-1; no clear D. Germline V gives CDR1 DFQATT, CDR2 SNEGSKA (reference sequence). The length of the CDR3 is 13 residues. Trimming took off 0 bases at V and 5 bases at J, with 8 bases between the two ends. CDR3 in DNA: TGCAGTGCTAGAGATTATGTCCACAATGAGCAGTTCTTC. As protein: CSARDYVHNEQFF.

The chain carries TRBV12-3 or TRBV12-4 and TRBJ2-2; D unclear. The CDR3 has 14 residues. Trimming left V 6 bases short and J 4 bases short, with 12 bases between. The CDR3 reads CASSPATTTGELFF. The CDR3 DNA sequence: TGTGCCAGCAGCCCCGCCACGACCACCGGGGAGCTGTTTTTT.